Below are 14 T cell receptor beta chains sequenced from a single sample in a study of T cells in Graves' hyperthyroidism and ophthalmopathy. Amplification targeted TCR beta CDR3 regions from RNA transcripts. Using the HTBI primer set, a first-round RT-PCR was run on the TCR CDR3. TCRdb ran MiXCR on the multiplex PCR reads and lists one entry per CDR3 protein. The profile shows 450,000 to 600,000 distinct CDR3 sequences, 12% to 15% of them singletons. Sequenced input: blood. The receptor source for this set is a woman aged 40-49 years with Graves' hyperthyroidism.

This clonotype was seen at least ten times. The V call is TRBV20-1, the J call TRBJ2-3; 12 nucleotides match TRBD2. The V gene's germline CDR1 is DFQATT and CDR2 SNEGSKA (reference sequence). The CDR3 is 16 amino acids. With 2 bases clipped from V and 2 bases from J, the junction kept 5 bases outside the gene matches. The CDR3 nucleotides read TGCAGTGCTAGACTAGCGGGAGGGCCCAACACAGATACGCAGTATTTT. Translation gives CSARLAGGPNTDTQYF.

This clonotype was recorded a few times. J is TRBJ2-4 and V is TRBV2; D perhaps matches TRBD1 (6 bases). V gave up 6 bases and J gave up 0 bases, with 18 bases separating them. Germline V lookup: CDR1 SNHLY, CDR2 FYNNEI. CDR3 size: 17 residues. Here the CDR3 DNA reads TGTGCCAGCAGAGGACAGTTCCCAACTTTAGCCAAAAACATTCAGTACTTC. As protein: CASRGQFPTLAKNIQYF.

The gene calls are TRBV11-3 and TRBJ1-1, with D possibly being TRBD1 (6 bases). Germline CDR1 SGHNT, CDR2 YENEEA. The CDR3 has 14 amino acids. The V end was cut by 5 bases, the J end by 5 bases, with 15 bases between. DNA for the CDR3: TGTGCCAGCAGCCGAGCGGGGGCAGGGACTGAAGCTTTCTTT. Protein product: CASSRAGAGTEAFF.

This chain connects TRBV7-3 to TRBJ1-1; D perhaps matches TRBD1 (5 bases). Germline values: CDR1 SGHTA, CDR2 FQGTGA. V dropped 5 bases and J dropped 6 bases, with 19 bases sitting between them. There are 15 residues in the CDR3. CDR3 region: CASSALAGPNSEAFF. The CDR3 coding sequence is TGTGCCAGCAGCGCTCTGGCAGGGCCCAACTCTGAAGCTTTCTTT.

This clonotype was found many times. The J gene is TRBJ1-5, the V gene TRBV24-1; 8 positions agree with TRBD1. This CDR3 is built from 16 residues. From germline, CDR1 is KGHDR and CDR2 SFDVKD. V gave up 4 bases and J gave up 3 bases; unmatched junction bases: 7. CDR3 sequence reads: CATSDTGTGHNQPQHF. CDR3 bases: TGTGCCACCAGTGACACCGGGACAGGACACAATCAGCCCCAGCATTTT.

This clonotype has only a few counts. V is TRBV9 and J is TRBJ2-1; 8 nucleotides line up with TRBD2. The CDR3 is 14 residues long. Trimming at V came to 3 bases and at J to 5 bases, leaving 4 bases not matched to a gene. Per germline, CDR1 SGDLS and CDR2 YYNGEE. The CDR3 spells CASSGTSSHNEQFF. CDR3 coding DNA: TGTGCCAGCAGCGGGACTAGCAGCCACAATGAGCAGTTCTTC.

In its sample, this clonotype was seen many times. The chain joins TRBV25-1 to TRBJ2-3; 7 bases line up with TRBD2. The CDR3 length is 16 residues. With V trimmed by 1 base and J by 6 bases, 10 bases remained unmatched. Per germline, CDR1 MGHDK and CDR2 SYGVNS. CDR3 protein: CASSEFDAGVMDTQYF. The CDR3 nucleotides are TGTGCCAGCAGTGAATTCGATGCGGGAGTAATGGATACGCAGTATTTT.

This clonotype was seen a handful of times. The V and J genes are TRBV6-1 and TRBJ2-6; D tentatively fits TRBD1 or TRBD2 (5 bases each). The V end lost 7 bases, the J end lost 0 bases, and 13 bases lay between the germline ends. The CDR3 extends over 16 amino acids. CDR1 and CDR2 (germline): MNHNS, SASEGT. As DNA, the CDR3 is TGTGCCAGCACGTGGGGACCCCTCTCTGGGGCCAACGTCCTGACTTTC. The encoded protein is CASTWGPLSGANVLTF.

The chain uses TRBV19 and TRBJ1-1; D remains unclear. Trimming left V 7 bases short and J 3 bases short, with 12 bases between. The CDR3 is 13 residues long. Germline loops: CDR1 LNHDA, CDR2 SQIVND (reference sequence). The CDR3 coding sequence is TGTGCCAGTAAGACGAGGCGGGACACTGAAGCTTTCTTT. Amino acids: CASKTRRDTEAFF.

This clonotype has a handful of counts. The chain employs TRBV7-9 and TRBJ1-5, with D possibly matching TRBD1 (6 bases). Per germline, CDR1 SEHNR and CDR2 FQNEAQ (reference sequence). V dropped 5 bases and J dropped 5 bases, with 16 bases sitting between them. The CDR3 contains 15 residues. The CDR3 loop is CASSLTLSGDQPQHF. CDR3 sequence (DNA): TGTGCCAGCAGCCTAACCTTATCAGGGGATCAGCCCCAGCATTTT.

This clonotype turned up a few times. A much larger clone lies a single base off, so this may be a read error. The rearrangement uses TRBV2 and TRBJ2-1, with TRBD1 as a possible D gene (5 bases). Looked up from germline, CDR1 is SNHLY and CDR2 is FYNNEI. This CDR3 region has 14 residues. The CDR3 here is CASRGIQDYNEQSF. The CDR3 nucleotides read TGTGCCAGCAGGGGGATACAGGATTACAATGAGCAGTCCTTC.

This clonotype was counted once. V usage is TRBV5-8 and J usage is TRBJ2-2; 13 nucleotides align to TRBD2. The ends lost 3 bases at V and 2 bases at J; junction bases unmatched: 7. This CDR3 comprises 18 residues. In germline, CDR1 is SGHTS, CDR2 YDEGEE. The CDR3 loop is CASSSFPGLAGNTGELFF. Here the CDR3 DNA reads TGTGCCAGCAGCTCCTTCCCGGGACTAGCGGGAAACACCGGGGAGCTGTTTTTT.

In this sample, this clonotype turned up many times. The chain links TRBV5-1 to TRBJ2-5; a possible D gene is TRBD2 (5 bases). From germline, CDR1 is SGHRS and CDR2 YFSETQ. Trimming shortened V by 4 bases and J by 2 bases, and 15 bases separated the two germline ends. CDR3 length: 15 amino acids. In nucleotides, the CDR3 is TGCGCCAGCAGCCCGGATGTGGCGGGTCAAGAGACCCAGTACTTC. Its translation: CASSPDVAGQETQYF. The full variable domain, its missing parts supplied by reference TRBV5-1 and TRBJ2-5, is KAGVTQTPRYLIKTRGQQVTLSCSPISGHRSVSWYQQTPGQGLQFLFEYFSETQRNKGNFPGRFSGRQFSNSRSEMNVSTLELGDSALYLCASSPDVAGQETQYFGPGTRLLVL.

This clonotype has ten or more counts. This sequence joins TRBV5-1 and TRBJ2-1; D might be TRBD2 (5 bases). CDR3 length: 15 residues. Germline CDR1 and CDR2: SGHRS and YFSETQ. V lost 2 bases and J lost 6, with 15 bases in between. The CDR3 spells CASSFAADYLNEQFF. The CDR3 DNA reads as TGCGCCAGCAGCTTTGCCGCCGACTACCTCAATGAGCAGTTCTTC.